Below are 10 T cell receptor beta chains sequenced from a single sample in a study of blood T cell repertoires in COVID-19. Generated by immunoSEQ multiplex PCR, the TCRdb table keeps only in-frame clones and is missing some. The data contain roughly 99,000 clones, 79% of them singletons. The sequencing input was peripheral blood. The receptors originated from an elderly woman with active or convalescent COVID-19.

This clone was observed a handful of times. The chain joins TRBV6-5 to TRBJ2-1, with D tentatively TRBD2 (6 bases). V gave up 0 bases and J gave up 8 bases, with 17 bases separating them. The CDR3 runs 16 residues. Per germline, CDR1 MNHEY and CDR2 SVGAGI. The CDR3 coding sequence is TGTGCCAGCAGTTACTCGGGGGGAGCACCTGGGGATGAGCAGTTCTTC. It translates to CASSYSGGAPGDEQFF.

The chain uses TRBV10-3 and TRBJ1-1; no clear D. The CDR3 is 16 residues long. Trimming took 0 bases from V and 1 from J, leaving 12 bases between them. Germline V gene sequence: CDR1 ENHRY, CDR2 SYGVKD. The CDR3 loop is CAISESLAIENTEAFF. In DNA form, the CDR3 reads TGTGCCATCAGTGAGTCGCTAGCCATTGAGAACACTGAAGCTTTCTTT.

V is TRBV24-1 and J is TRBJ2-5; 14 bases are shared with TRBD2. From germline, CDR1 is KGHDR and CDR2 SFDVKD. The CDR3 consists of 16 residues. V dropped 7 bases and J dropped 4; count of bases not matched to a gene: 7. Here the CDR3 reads CATSYGLAGGVETQYF. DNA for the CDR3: TGTGCCACCAGCTATGGACTAGCGGGAGGAGTAGAGACCCAGTACTTC.

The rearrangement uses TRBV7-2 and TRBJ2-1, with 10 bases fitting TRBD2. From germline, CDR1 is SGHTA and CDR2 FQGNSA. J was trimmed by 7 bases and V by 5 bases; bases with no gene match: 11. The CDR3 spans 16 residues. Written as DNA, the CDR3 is TGTGCCAGCAGCAGAGAGGGGTTAGCGGGAGGAAATGAGCAGTTCTTC. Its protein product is CASSREGLAGGNEQFF.

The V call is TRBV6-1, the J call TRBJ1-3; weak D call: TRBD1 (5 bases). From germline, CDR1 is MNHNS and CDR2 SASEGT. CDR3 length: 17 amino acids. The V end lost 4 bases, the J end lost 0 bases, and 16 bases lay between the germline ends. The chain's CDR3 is CASSVIPGLSSGNTIYF. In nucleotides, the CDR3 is TGTGCCAGCAGTGTTATACCGGGACTGAGCTCTGGAAACACCATATATTTT.

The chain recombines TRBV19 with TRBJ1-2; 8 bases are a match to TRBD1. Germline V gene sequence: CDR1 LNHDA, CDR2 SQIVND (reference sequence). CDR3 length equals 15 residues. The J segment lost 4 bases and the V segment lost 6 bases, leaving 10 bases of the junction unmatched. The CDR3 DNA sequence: TGTGCCAGTAGCATTGGACAGGGTGAGGGCTATGGCTACACCTTC. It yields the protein CASSIGQGEGYGYTF.

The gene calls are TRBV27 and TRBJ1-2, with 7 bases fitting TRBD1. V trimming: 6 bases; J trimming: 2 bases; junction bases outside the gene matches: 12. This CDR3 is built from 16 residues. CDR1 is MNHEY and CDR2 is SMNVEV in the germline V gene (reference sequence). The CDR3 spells CASSATYRGFNYGYTF. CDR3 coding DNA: TGTGCCAGCAGCGCAACGTACAGGGGATTCAACTATGGCTACACCTTC.

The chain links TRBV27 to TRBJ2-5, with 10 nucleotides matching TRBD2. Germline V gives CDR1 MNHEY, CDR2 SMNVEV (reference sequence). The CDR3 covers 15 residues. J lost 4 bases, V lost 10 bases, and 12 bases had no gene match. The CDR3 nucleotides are TGTGCCACCCAAAAACGAGCGGGAGGGATAGAGACCCAGTACTTC. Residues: CATQKRAGGIETQYF.

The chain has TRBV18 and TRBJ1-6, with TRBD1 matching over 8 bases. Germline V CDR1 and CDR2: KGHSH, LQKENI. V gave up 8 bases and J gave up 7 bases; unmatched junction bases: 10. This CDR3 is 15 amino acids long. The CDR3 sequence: CASQSQRTGNSPLHF. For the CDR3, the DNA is TGTGCCAGCCAATCGCAGAGGACAGGGAATTCACCCCTCCACTTT.

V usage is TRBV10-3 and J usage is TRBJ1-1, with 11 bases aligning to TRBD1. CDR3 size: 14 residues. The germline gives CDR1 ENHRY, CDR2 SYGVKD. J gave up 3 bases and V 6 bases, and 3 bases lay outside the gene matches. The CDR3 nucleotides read TGTGCCATCAGCGGACAGGGGGCAGACACTGAAGCTTTCTTT. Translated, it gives CAISGQGADTEAFF.